This TCR beta chain was sequenced in a study of PD-1 blockade in classical Hodgkin lymphoma. Study-level information: The nivolumab dose that patients received was 3 mg/kg, given intravenously every 2 weeks.

Exposure to brentuximab vedotin varied, and each patient had relapsed following autologous stem cell transplantation. Looked up from germline, CDR1 is MNHNS and CDR2 is SASEGT. The CDR3 is 14 amino acids. J lost 15 bases, V lost 6 bases, and 16 bases had no gene match. General study points: The authors have not defined what causes the repertoire differences, possibly disease activity or prior therapy. Baseline TCR diversity was reportedly lower in newly diagnosed patients than healthy donors. Prior to therapy, complete responders displayed diversity much like that of newly diagnosed patients.

This clone showed up just once. The antigen remains unidentified. Repertoires were generated with immunoSEQ multiplex PCR, while TCRdb's copy carries only in-frame clones and drops some. The sample has about 97,000 clones, over 80% seen once. This specimen consisted of peripheral blood mononuclear cells (PBMCs), obtained at baseline. The clonotype originates from a human donor with classical Hodgkin lymphoma. The rearrangement uses TRBV6-1 and TRBJ2-1; 8 bases map to TRBD1. CDR3 nucleotide sequence: TGTGCCAGCAGCGGCGTCCCGGGACAGGAATGGGGGTTCTTC. It translates to CASSGVPGQEWGFF.